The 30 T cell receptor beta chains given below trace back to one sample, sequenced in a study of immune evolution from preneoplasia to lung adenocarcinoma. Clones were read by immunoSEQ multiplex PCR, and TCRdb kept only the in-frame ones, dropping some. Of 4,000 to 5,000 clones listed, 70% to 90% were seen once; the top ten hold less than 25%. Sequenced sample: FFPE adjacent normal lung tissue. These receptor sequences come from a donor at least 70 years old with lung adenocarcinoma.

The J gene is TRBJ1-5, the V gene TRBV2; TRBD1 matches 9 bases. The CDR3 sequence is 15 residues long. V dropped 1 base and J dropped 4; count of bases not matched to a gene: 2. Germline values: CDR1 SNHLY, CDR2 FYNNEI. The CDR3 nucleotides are TGTGCCAGCAGTGAAGGGGGGACAGGGAATCAGCCCCAGCATTTT. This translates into CASSEGGTGNQPQHF.

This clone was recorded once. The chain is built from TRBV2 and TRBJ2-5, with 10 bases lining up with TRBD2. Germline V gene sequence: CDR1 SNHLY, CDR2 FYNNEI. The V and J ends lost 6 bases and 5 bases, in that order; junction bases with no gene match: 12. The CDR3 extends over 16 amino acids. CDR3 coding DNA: TGTGCCAGCAGCCACGGGCTAGCGGGAGAAGGCGAGACCCAGTACTTC. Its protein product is CASSHGLAGEGETQYF.

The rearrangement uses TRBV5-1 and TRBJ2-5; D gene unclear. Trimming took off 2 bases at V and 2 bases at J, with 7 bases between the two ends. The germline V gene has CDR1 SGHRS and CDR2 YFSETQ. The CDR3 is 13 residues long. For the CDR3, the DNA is TGCGCCAGCAGCTTTCAGGATCAAGAGACCCAGTACTTC. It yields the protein CASSFQDQETQYF.

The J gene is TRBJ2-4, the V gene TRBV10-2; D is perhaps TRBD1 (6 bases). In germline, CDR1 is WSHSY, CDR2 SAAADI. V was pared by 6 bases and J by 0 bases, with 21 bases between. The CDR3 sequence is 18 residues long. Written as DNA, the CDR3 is TGCGCCAGCAGAGACGATACCAGGGGTATACTAGCCAAAAACATTCAGTACTTC. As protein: CASRDDTRGILAKNIQYF.

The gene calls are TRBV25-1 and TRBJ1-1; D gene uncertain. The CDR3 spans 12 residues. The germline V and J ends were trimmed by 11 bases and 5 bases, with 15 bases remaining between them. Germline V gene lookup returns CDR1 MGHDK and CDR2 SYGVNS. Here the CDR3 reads CAGLGDSTEAFF. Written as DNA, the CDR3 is TGTGCCGGGTTAGGTGATAGTACTGAAGCTTTCTTT.

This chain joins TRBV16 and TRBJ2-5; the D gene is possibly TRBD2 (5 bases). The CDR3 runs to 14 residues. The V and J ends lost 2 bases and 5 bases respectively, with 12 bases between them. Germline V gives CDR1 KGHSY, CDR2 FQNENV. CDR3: CASSQTPAGETQYF. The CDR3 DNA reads TGTGCCAGCAGCCAAACGCCTGCGGGCGAGACCCAGTACTTC.

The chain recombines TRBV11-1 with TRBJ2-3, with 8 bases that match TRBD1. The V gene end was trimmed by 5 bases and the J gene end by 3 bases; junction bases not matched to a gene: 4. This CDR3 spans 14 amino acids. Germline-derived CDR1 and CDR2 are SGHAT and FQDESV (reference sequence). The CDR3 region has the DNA TGTGCCAGCAGCGCGGACAGGGCGACAGATACGCAGTATTTT. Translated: CASSADRATDTQYF.

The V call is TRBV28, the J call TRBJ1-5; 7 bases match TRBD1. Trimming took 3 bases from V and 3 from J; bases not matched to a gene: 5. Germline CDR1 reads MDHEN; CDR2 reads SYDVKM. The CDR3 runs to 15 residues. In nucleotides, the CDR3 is TGTGCCAGCAGTTTGAGGGACAGTCCCAATCAGCCCCAGCATTTT. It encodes CASSLRDSPNQPQHF.

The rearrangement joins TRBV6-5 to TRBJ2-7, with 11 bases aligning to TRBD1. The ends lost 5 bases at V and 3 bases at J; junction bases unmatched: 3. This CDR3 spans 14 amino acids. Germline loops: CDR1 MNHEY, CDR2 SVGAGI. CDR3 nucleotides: TGTGCCAGCAGTACCGGGACAGGGGGCTACGAGCAGTACTTC. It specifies CASSTGTGGYEQYF.

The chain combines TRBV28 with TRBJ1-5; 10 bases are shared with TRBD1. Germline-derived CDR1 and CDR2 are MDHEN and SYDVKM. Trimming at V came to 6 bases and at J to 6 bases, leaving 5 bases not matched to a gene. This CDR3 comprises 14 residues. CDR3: CASRRQGAGQPQHF. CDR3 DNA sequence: TGTGCCAGCAGACGACAGGGGGCCGGTCAGCCCCAGCATTTT.

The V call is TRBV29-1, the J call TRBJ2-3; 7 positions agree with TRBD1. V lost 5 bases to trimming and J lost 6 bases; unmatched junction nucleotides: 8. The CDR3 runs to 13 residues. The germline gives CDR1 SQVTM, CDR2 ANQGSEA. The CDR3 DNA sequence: TGCAGCGTTTCGGGACAGTTGGTGGATACGCAGTATTTT. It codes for CSVSGQLVDTQYF.

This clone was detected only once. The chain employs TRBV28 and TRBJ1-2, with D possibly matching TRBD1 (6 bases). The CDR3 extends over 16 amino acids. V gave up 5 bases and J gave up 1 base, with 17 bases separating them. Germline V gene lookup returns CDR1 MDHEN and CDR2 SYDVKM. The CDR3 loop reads CASSLQGPGINYGYTF. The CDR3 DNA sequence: TGTGCCAGCAGTCTACAGGGCCCCGGGATTAACTATGGCTACACCTTC.

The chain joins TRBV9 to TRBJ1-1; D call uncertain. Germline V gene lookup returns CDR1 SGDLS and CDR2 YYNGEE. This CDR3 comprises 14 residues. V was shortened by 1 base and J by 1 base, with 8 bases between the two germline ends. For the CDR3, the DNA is TGTGCCAGCAGCGTAAACTGGGCGAACACTGAAGCTTTCTTT. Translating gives CASSVNWANTEAFF.

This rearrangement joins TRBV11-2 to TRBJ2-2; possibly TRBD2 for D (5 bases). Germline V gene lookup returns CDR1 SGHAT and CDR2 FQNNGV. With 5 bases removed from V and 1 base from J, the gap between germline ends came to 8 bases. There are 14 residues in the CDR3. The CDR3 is CASSKRLNTGELFF. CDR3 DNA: TGTGCCAGCAGCAAGCGGTTGAACACCGGGGAGCTGTTTTTT. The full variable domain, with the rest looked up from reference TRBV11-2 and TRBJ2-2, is EAGVAQSPRYKIIEKRQSVAFWCNPISGHATLYWYQQILGQGPKLLIQFQNNGVVDDSQLPKDRFSAERLKGVDSTLKIQPAKLEDSAVYLCASSKRLNTGELFFGEGSRLTVL.

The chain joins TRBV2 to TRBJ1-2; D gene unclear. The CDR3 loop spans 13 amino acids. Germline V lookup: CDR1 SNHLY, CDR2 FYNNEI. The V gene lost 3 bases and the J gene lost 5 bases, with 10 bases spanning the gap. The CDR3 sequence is CASSDIQLYGYTF. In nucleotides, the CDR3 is TGTGCCAGCAGTGACATTCAACTATATGGCTACACCTTC.

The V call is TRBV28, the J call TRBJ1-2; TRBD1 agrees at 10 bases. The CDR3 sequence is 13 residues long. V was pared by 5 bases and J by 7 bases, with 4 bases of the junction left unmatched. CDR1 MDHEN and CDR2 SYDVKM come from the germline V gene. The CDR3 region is CASSTDRGLGYTF. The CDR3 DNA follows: TGTGCCAGCAGTACTGACAGGGGGCTTGGCTACACCTTC.

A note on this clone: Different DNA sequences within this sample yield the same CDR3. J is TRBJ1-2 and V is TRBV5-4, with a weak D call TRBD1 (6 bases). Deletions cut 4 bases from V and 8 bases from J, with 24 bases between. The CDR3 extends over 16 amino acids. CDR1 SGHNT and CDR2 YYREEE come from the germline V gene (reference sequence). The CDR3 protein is CASSHLRAGDIGGYTF. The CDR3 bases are TGTGCCAGCAGCCACCTTCGGGCGGGGGACATCGGAGGCTACACCTTC.

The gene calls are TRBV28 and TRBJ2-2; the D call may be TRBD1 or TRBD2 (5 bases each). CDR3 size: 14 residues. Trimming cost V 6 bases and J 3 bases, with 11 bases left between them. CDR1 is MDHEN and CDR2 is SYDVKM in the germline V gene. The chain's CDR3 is CASRNGGYTGELFF. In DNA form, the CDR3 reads TGTGCCAGCAGGAATGGGGGTTACACCGGGGAGCTGTTTTTT.

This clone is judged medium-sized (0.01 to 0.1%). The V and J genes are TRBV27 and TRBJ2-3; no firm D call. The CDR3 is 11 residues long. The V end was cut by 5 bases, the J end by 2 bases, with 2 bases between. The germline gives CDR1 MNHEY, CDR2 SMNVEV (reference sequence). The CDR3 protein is CASSDTDTQYF. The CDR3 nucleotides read TGTGCCAGCAGTGACACAGATACGCAGTATTTT.

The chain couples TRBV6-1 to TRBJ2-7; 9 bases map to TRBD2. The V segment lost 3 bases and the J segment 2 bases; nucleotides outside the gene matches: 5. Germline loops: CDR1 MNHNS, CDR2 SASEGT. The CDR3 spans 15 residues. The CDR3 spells CASSDDIAGAYEQYF. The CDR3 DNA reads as TGTGCCAGCAGTGATGATATAGCGGGAGCCTACGAGCAGTACTTC.

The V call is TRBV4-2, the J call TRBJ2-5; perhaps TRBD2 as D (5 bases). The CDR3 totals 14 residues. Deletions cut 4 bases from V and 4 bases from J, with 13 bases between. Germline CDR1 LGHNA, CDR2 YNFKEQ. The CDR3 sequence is CASSPRTGSETQYF. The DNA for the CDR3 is TGTGCCAGCAGCCCCCGTACGGGGTCAGAGACCCAGTACTTC.

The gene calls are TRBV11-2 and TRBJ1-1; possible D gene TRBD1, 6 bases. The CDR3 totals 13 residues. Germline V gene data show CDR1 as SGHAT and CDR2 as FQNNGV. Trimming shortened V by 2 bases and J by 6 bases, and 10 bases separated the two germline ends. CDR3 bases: TGTGCCAGCAGCTTATCCAGGGGAGCTGAAGCTTTCTTT. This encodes CASSLSRGAEAFF.

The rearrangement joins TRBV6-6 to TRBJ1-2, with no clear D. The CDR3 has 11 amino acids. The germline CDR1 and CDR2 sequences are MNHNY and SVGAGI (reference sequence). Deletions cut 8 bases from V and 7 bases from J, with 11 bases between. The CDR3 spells CASEAGGGYTF. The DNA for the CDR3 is TGTGCCAGCGAGGCAGGCGGTGGCTACACCTTC.

In DNA, the CDR3 is TGCGCCAGCAGCTCACTCCGGGACAGGGACGGCTACACCTTC. Translated, it gives CASSSLRDRDGYTF. The V gene is TRBV5-1, the J gene TRBJ1-2; 9 bases are a match to TRBD1. This CDR3 contains 14 residues. Germline loops: CDR1 SGHRS, CDR2 YFSETQ. With 3 bases clipped from V and 8 bases from J, the junction kept 8 bases outside the gene matches.

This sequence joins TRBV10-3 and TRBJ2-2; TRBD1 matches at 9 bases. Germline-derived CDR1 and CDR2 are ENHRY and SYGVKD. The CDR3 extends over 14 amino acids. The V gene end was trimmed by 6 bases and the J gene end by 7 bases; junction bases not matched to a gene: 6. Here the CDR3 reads CAISRTGEDGELFF. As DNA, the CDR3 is TGTGCCATCAGCCGGACAGGGGAGGACGGGGAGCTGTTTTTT.

DNA for the CDR3: TGTGCCAGCAGCCTTTCGGACAGGGGCGAAGCTTTCTTT. As protein: CASSLSDRGEAFF. The rearrangement uses TRBV5-6 and TRBJ1-1; 9 bases map to TRBD1. CDR3 length equals 13 residues. The trim removed 4 bases at V and 8 bases at J, leaving 6 bases unmatched. The germline gives CDR1 SGHDT, CDR2 YYEEEE.

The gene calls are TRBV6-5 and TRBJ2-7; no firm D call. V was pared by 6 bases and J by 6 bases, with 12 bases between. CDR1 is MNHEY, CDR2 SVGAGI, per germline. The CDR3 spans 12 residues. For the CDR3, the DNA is TGTGCCAGCAGCACCTCAAAGGTCGAGCAGTACTTC. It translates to CASSTSKVEQYF.

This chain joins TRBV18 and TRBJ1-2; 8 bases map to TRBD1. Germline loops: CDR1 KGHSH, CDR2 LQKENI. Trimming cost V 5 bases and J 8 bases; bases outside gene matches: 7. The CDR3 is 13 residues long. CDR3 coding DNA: TGTGCCAGCTCATCTCGGACAGGGAGCGGCTACACCTTC. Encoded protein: CASSSRTGSGYTF.

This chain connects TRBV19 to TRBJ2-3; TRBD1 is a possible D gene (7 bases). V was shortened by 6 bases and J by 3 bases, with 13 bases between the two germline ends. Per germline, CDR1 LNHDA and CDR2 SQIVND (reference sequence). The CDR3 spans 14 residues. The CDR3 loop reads CASRPSGGTDTQYF. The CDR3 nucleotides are TGTGCCAGTAGACCCTCAGGGGGGACAGATACGCAGTATTTT.

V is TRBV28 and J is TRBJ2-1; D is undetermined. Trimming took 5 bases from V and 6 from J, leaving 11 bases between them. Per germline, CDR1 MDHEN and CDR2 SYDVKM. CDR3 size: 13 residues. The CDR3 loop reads CASSPLSPNEQFF. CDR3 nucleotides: TGTGCCAGCAGTCCTCTGTCCCCCAATGAGCAGTTCTTC.